The entry below describes one T cell receptor beta chain. This specimen belongs to a study of blood T cell repertoires in COVID-19. Study information: Sample material is recorded as cDNA or gDNA derived from T cells, B-cell-depleted T cells, or PBMCs.

In the authors' methods: Reference gene primer amplification in the assay estimated nucleated cell counts. The protocol was immunoSEQ multiplex PCR, while the TCRdb copy is restricted to in-frame clones and leaves out a portion. D and trimming were read from the DNA, whereas the V and J calls and clone size are those reported in that table. Of some 100,000 clones listed, roughly 82% are singletons. The CDR3 loop spans 14 amino acids. Germline CDR1 MNHEY, CDR2 SMNVEV (reference sequence). Losses at the gene ends were 2 bases for V and 4 bases for J; bases not matched to a gene: 5. The chain is built from TRBV27 and TRBJ2-7; 7 bases align to TRBD2. The sequence was collected from a woman of 80 years or more with active or convalescent COVID-19. Sample: peripheral blood. The CDR3, as DNA: TGTGCCAGCAGTTTAGGGCGGGAGCAGTACGAGCAGTACTTC. Translating gives CASSLGREQYEQYF.